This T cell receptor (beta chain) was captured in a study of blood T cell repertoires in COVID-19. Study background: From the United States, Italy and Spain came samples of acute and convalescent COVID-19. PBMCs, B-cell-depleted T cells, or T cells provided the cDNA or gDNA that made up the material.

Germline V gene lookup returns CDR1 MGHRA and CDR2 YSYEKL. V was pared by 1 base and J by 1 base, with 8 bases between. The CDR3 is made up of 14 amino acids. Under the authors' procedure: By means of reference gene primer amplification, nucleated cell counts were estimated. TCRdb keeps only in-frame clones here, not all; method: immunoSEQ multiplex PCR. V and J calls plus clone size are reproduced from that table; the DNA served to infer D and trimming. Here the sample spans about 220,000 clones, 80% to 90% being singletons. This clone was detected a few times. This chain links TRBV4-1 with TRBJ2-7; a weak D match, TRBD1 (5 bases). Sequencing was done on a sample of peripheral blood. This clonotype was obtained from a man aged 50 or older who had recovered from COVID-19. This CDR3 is CASSQAGQSYEQYF. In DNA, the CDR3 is TGCGCCAGCAGCCAAGCAGGGCAGTCCTACGAGCAGTACTTC.